The rows below give T cell receptor beta chains drawn from one sample of a study of identical twins. Using its own MiXCR run on the 5' RACE reads, TCRdb lists one record per CDR3 protein. The sample holds some 100,000 distinct CDR3 sequences; 5.9% are singletons and the top ten take over 9.5%. Sequenced material: memory T cells sorted from blood. The receptors shown here come from a woman between 45 and 60 years old in good health. The CDR3 runs from the conserved cysteine through the conserved F or W.

cdr3_length: 13
v_call: TRBV11-3
cdr3_aa: CASSLEGARTAFF

cdr3_length: 13
v_call: TRBV20-1
cdr3_aa: CSATGRTNEKLFF

cdr3_length: 12
v_call: TRBV2
cdr3_aa: CASSADDGELFF

cdr3_length: 13
v_call: TRBV2
cdr3_aa: CASSERSTDTQYF

cdr3_length: 16
v_call: TRBV3-1
cdr3_aa: CASSQDPADRYNEQFF

cdr3_length: 11
v_call: TRBV14
cdr3_aa: CASSQDPVLYF

cdr3_length: 11
v_call: TRBV7-3
cdr3_aa: CASIRTGELFF

cdr3_length: 15
v_call: TRBV6-5
cdr3_aa: CASKPGSPGVLSLHF

cdr3_length: 14
v_call: TRBV6-5
cdr3_aa: CASSYIGGNNEQFF

cdr3_length: 10
v_call: TRBV10-2
cdr3_aa: CASLDTEAFF

cdr3_length: 14
v_call: TRBV6-9
cdr3_aa: CASSYRGGTGELFF

cdr3_length: 14
v_call: TRBV20-1
cdr3_aa: CSASELALGNEQFF

cdr3_length: 15
v_call: TRBV10-1
cdr3_aa: CASSPGLADTDTQYF

cdr3_length: 13
v_call: TRBV6-1
cdr3_aa: CASSPRTENIQYF

cdr3_length: 14
v_call: TRBV20-1
cdr3_aa: CSARVEGGLYEQYF

cdr3_length: 18
v_call: TRBV20-1
cdr3_aa: CSAPRLAGGISYQETQYF

cdr3_length: 14
v_call: TRBV2
cdr3_aa: CASSEAGGFTEAFF

cdr3_length: 13
v_call: TRBV5-4
cdr3_aa: CASSRGSQETQYF

cdr3_length: 15
v_call: TRBV6-5
cdr3_aa: CASKVEGGVTGELFF

cdr3_length: 14
v_call: TRBV19
cdr3_aa: CASSIVKGTDGYTF

cdr3_length: 12
v_call: TRBV30
cdr3_aa: CAWSGTAYGYTF

cdr3_length: 14
v_call: TRBV6-5
cdr3_aa: CASSYQNPGNTIYF

cdr3_length: 13
v_call: TRBV7-9
cdr3_aa: CASSARGYYGYTF

cdr3_length: 17
v_call: TRBV12-3/TRBV12-4
cdr3_aa: CASSLAAPSGRAGTQYF

cdr3_length: 13
v_call: TRBV18
cdr3_aa: CASSRLRDTEAFF

cdr3_length: 16
v_call: TRBV5-1
cdr3_aa: CASTSSGQGGTAEQYF

cdr3_length: 16
v_call: TRBV28
cdr3_aa: CASSPSGTSGRDEQFF

cdr3_length: 15
v_call: TRBV7-8
cdr3_aa: CASSLARGTKNIQYF

cdr3_length: 15
v_call: TRBV30
cdr3_aa: CAWSKARSSKYEQYF

cdr3_length: 14
v_call: TRBV7-8
cdr3_aa: CASSFPGGGDIQYF

cdr3_length: 15
v_call: TRBV6-5
cdr3_aa: CASMAGGLAKNIQYF

cdr3_length: 14
v_call: TRBV4-1
cdr3_aa: CASSPTGPPYGYTF

cdr3_length: 13
v_call: TRBV28
cdr3_aa: CASHSTRGETQYF

cdr3_length: 12
v_call: TRBV6-1
cdr3_aa: CASVAPTYEQYF

cdr3_length: 14
v_call: TRBV15
cdr3_aa: CATRPARMNTEAFF